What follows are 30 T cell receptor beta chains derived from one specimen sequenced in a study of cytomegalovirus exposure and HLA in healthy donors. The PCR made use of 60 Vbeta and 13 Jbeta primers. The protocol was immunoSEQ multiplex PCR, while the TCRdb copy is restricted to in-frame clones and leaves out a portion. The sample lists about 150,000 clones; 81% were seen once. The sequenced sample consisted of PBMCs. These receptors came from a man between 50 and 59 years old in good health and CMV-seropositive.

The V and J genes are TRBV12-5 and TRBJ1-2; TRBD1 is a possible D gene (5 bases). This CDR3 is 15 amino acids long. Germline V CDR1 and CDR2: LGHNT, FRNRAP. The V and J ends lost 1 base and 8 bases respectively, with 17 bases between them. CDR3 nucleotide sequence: TGTGCTAGTGGTTTGGGAGATCCCAGGGCTGGGGGCTACACCTTC. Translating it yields CASGLGDPRAGGYTF.

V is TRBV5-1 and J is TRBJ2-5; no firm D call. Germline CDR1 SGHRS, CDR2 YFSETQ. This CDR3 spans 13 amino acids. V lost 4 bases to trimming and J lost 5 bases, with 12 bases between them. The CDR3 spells CASSLGQAETQYF. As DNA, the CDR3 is TGCGCCAGCAGCCTCGGCCAAGCGGAGACCCAGTACTTC.

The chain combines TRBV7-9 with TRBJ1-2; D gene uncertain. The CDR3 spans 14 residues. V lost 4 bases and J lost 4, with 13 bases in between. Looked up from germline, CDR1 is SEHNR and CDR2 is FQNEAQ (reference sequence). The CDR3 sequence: CASSSPVESYGYTF. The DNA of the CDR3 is TGTGCCAGCAGCTCCCCGGTGGAGAGCTATGGCTACACCTTC.

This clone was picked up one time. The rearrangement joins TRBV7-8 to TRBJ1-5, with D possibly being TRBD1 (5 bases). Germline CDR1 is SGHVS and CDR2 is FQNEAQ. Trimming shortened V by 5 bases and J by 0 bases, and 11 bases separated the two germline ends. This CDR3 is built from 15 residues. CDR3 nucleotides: TGTGCCAGCAGCGCAGGGTACTATAGCAATCAGCCCCAGCATTTT. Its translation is CASSAGYYSNQPQHF.

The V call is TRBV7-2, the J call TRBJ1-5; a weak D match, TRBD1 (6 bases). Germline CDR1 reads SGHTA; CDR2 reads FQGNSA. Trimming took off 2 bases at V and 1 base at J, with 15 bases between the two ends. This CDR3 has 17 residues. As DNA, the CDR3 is TGTGCCAGCAGCTTACGTAACGGGACACTGAGCAATCAGCCCCAGCATTTT. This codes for CASSLRNGTLSNQPQHF. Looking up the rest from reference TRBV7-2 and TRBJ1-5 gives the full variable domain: GAGVSQSPSNKVTEKGKDVELRCDPISGHTALYWYRQSLGQGLEFLIYFQGNSAPDKSGLPSDRFSAERTGGSVSTLTIQRTQQEDSAVYLCASSLRNGTLSNQPQHFGDGTRLSIL.

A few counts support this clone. The CDR3 loop is CASKPGQGYQPQHF. The CDR3 DNA follows: TGTGCCAGCAAACCGGGACAGGGGTATCAGCCCCAGCATTTT. The rearrangement uses TRBV6-1 and TRBJ1-5; 10 bases match TRBD1. Per germline, CDR1 MNHNS and CDR2 SASEGT. Trimming took 7 bases from V and 5 from J; bases not matched to a gene: 5. This CDR3 comprises 14 residues.

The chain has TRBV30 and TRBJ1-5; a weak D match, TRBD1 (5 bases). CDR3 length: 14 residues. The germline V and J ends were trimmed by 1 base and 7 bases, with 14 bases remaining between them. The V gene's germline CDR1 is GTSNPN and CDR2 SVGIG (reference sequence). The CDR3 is CAWSEWQGGQPQHF. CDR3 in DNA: TGTGCCTGGAGTGAATGGCAGGGAGGCCAGCCCCAGCATTTT.

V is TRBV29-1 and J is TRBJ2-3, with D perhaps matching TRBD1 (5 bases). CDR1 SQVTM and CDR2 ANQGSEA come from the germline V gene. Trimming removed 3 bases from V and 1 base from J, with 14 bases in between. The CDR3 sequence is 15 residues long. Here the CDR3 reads CSVDQGVGGTDTQYF. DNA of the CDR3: TGCAGCGTTGACCAAGGGGTAGGAGGCACAGATACGCAGTATTTT.

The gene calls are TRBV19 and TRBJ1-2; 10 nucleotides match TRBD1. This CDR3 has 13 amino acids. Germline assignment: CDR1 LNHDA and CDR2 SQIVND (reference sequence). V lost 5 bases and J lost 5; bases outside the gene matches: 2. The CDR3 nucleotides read TGTGCCAGTAGTTTGGACAGGGGGTATGGCTACACCTTC. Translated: CASSLDRGYGYTF.

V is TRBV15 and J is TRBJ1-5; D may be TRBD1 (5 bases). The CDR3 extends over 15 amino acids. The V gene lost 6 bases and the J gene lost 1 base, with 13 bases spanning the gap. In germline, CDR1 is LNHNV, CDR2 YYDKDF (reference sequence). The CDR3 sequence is CATSFPGGSNQPQHF. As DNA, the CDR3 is TGTGCCACCAGTTTTCCGGGGGGGAGCAATCAGCCCCAGCATTTT. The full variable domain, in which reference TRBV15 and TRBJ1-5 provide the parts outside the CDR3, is DAMVIQNPRYQVTQFGKPVTLSCSQTLNHNVMYWYQQKSSQAPKLLFHYYDKDFNNEADTPDNFQSRRPNTSFCFLDIRSPGLGDTAMYLCATSFPGGSNQPQHFGDGTRLSIL.

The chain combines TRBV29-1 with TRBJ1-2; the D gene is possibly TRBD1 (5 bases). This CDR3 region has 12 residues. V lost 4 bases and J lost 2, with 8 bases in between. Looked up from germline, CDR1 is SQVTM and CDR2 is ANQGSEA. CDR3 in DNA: TGCAGCGTTGCAGGGCGGAACTATGGCTACACCTTC. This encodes CSVAGRNYGYTF.

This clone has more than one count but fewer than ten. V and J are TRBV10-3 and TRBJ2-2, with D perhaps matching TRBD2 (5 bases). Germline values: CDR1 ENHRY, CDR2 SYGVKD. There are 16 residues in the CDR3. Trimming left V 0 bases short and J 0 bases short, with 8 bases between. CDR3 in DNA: TGTGCCATCAGTGAGTCTGGCGGGTCGAACACCGGGGAGCTGTTTTTT. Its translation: CAISESGGSNTGELFF.

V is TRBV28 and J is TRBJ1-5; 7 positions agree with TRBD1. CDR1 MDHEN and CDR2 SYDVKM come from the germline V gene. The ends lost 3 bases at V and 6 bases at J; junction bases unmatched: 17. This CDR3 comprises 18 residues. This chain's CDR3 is CASSFFRDRTFKGQPQHF. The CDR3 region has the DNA TGTGCCAGCAGTTTCTTCCGGGACAGAACATTCAAGGGTCAGCCCCAGCATTTT. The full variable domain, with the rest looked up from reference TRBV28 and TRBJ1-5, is DVKVTQSSRYLVKRTGEKVFLECVQDMDHENMFWYRQDPGLGLRLIYFSYDVKMKEKGDIPEGYSVSREKKERFSLILESASTNQTSMYLCASSFFRDRTFKGQPQHFGDGTRLSIL.

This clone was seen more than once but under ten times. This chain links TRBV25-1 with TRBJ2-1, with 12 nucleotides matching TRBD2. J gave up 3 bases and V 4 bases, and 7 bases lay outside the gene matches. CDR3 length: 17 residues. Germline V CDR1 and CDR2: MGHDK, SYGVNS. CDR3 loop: CASSVRLAGDLYNEQFF. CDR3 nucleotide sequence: TGTGCCAGCAGTGTCCGACTAGCGGGAGATCTCTACAATGAGCAGTTCTTC.

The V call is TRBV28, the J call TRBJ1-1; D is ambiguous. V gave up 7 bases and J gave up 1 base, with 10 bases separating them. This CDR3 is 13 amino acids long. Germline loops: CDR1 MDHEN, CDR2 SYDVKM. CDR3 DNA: TGTGCCAGCATCAACGCGGGGAACACTGAAGCTTTCTTT. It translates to CASINAGNTEAFF.

The CDR3 spells CASSLRKTSGGNEQFF. Written as DNA, the CDR3 is TGTGCCAGCAGTTTGAGAAAGACTAGCGGGGGCAATGAGCAGTTCTTC. The chain joins TRBV28 to TRBJ2-1; 12 nucleotides agree with TRBD2. This CDR3 comprises 16 residues. Germline lookup yields CDR1 MDHEN and CDR2 SYDVKM. V dropped 3 bases and J dropped 6; count of bases not matched to a gene: 6.

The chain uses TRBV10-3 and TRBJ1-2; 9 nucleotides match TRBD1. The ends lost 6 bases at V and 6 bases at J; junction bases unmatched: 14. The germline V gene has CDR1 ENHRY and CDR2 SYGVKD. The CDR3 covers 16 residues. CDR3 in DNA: TGTGCCATCAGAGACGGGACAGGGTCCCTTCTTCATGGCTACACCTTC. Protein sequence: CAIRDGTGSLLHGYTF.

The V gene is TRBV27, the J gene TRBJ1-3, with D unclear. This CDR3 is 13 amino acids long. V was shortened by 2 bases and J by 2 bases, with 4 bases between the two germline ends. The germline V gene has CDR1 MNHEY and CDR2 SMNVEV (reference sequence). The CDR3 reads CASSLKPGNTIYF. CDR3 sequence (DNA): TGTGCCAGCAGTTTAAAGCCTGGAAACACCATATATTTT.

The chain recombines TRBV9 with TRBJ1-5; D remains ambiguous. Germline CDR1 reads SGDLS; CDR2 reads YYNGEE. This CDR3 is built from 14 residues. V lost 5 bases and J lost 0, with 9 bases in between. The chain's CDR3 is CASSGGDSNQPQHF. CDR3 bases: TGTGCCAGCAGTGGAGGAGATAGCAATCAGCCCCAGCATTTT.

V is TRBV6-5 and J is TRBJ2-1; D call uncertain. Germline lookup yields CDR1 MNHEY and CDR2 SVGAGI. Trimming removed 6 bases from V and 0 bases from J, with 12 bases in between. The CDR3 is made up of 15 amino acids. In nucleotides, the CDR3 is TGTGCCAGCAGACGCCGTGGCAGCTCCTACAATGAGCAGTTCTTC. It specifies CASRRRGSSYNEQFF.

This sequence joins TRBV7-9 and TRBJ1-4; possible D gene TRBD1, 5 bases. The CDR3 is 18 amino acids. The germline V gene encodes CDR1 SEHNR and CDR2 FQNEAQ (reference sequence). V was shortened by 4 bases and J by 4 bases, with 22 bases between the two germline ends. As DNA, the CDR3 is TGTGCCAGCAGCTCTCTGGACATGTCCCTCTATTTTAATGAAAAACTGTTTTTT. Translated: CASSSLDMSLYFNEKLFF.

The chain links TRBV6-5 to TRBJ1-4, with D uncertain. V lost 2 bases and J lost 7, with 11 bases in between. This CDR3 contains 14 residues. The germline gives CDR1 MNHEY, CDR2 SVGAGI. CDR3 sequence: CASSYAGGSEKLFF. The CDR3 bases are TGTGCCAGCAGTTACGCCGGCGGGAGTGAAAAACTGTTTTTT.

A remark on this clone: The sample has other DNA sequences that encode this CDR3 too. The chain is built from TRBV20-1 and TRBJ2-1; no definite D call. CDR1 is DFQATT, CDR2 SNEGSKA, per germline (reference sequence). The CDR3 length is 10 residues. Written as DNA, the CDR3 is TGCAGCGCAGTCGACAATGAGCAGTTCTTC. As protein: CSAVDNEQFF.

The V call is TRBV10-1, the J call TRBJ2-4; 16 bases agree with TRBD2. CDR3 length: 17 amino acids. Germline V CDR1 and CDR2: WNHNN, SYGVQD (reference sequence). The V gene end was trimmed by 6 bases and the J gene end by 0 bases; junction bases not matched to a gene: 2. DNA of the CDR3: TGCGCCAGCAGGGGACTAGCGGGGGGGATAGCCAAAAACATTCAGTACTTC. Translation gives CASRGLAGGIAKNIQYF.

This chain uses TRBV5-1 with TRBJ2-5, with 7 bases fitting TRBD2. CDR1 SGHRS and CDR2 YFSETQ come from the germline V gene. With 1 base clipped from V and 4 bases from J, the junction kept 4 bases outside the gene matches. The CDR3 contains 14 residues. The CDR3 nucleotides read TGCGCCAGCAGCTTGAGGAGCGGGGCAGAGACCCAGTACTTC. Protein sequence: CASSLRSGAETQYF.

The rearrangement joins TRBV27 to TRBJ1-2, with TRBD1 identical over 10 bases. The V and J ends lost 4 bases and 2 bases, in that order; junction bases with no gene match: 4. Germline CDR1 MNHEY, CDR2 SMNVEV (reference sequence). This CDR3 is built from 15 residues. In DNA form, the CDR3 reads TGTGCCAGCAGTTCGACAGGGGGCGAGAACTATGGCTACACCTTC. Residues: CASSSTGGENYGYTF.

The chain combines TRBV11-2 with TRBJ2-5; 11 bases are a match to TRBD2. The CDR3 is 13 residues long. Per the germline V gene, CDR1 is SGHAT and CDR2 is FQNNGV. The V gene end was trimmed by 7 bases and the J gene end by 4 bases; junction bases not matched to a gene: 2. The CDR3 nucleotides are TGTGCCAGCACACTAGCGGGGGCAGAGACCCAGTACTTC. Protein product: CASTLAGAETQYF.

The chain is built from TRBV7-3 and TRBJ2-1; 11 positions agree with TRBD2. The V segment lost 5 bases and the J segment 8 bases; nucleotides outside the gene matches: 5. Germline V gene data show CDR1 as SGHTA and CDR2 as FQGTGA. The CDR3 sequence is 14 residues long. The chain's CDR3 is CASSPSGGSHEQFF. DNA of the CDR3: TGTGCCAGCAGCCCTAGCGGGGGGAGTCATGAGCAGTTCTTC.

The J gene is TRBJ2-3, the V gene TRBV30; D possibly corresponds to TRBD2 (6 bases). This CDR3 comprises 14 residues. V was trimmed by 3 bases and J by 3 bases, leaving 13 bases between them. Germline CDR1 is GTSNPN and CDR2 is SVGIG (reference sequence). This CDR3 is CAWRLSGSTDTQYF. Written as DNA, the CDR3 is TGTGCCTGGAGGCTCTCCGGGAGTACAGATACGCAGTATTTT.

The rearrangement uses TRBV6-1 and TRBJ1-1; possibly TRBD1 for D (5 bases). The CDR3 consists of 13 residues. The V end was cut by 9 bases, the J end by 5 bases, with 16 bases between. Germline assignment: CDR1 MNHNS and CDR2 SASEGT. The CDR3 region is CASSVREETEAFF. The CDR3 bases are TGTGCCAGTTCGGTCAGGGAGGAGACTGAAGCTTTCTTT.